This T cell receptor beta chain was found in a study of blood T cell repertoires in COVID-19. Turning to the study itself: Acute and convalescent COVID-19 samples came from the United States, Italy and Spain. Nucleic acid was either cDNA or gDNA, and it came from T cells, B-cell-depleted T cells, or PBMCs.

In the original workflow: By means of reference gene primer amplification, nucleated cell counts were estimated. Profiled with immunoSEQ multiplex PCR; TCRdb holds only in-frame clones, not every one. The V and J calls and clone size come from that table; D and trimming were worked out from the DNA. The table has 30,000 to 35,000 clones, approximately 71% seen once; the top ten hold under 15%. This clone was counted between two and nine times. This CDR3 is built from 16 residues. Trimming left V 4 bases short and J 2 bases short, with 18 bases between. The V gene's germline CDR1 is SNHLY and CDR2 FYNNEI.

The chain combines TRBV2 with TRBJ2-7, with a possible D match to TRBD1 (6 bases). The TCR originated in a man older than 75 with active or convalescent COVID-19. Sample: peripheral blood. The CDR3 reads CASSGQVGAPTYEQYF. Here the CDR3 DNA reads TGTGCCAGCAGTGGGCAGGTGGGGGCGCCCACCTACGAGCAGTACTTC. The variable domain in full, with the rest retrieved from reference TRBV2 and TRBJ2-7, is EPEVTQTPSHQVTQMGQEVILRCVPISNHLYFYWYRQILGQKVEFLVSFYNNEISEKSEIFDDQFSVERPDGSNFTLKIRSTKLEDSAMYFCASSGQVGAPTYEQYFGPGTRLTVT.